The TCR beta chain described here comes from a study of beta chain features in type 1 diabetes. CDR3 length: 13 residues. V was pared by 11 bases and J by 4 bases, with 5 bases of the junction left unmatched. The germline V gene encodes CDR1 MNHEY and CDR2 SVGAGI. Every bit of the isolated RNA underwent reverse transcription, so sequencing read expressed TCRB transcripts. Assay used: immunoSEQ multiplex PCR; TCRdb lists only in-frame clones, some missing. This sample has 300,000 to 400,000 clones, with 10% to 15% found just once. The chain couples TRBV6-5 to TRBJ2-1; 10 bases fit TRBD2. The specimen sequenced was naive CD4+ T cells from blood. This clonotype was sampled from a man aged 18-30 years in good health. The CDR3, as DNA: TGTGCCGCAAGGACTAGCGGATACAATGAGCAGTTCTTC. It specifies CAARTSGYNEQFF.